The 24 T cell receptor beta chains below were found in one sample sequenced in a study of cytomegalovirus exposure and HLA in healthy donors (dated by TCRdb to between 2016 and 2019). Library prep was done by the immunoSEQ multiplex PCR assay. For the multiplex PCR, a mixture combining 60 forward primers for TCR Vbeta segments and 13 reverse primers for TCR Jbeta segments was used. This is the immuneACCESS table as TCRdb keeps it, with only in-frame sequences that have V and J called. A part of the clones is gone; compared with another copy, unresolved V genes explain less than half, and the rest is unexplained. The sample has around 180,000 clones on record, about four fifths of them singletons. Around 7% of the sample is taken by the ten largest. Material for sequencing was PBMCs. Source of these receptors: a man aged 25-40 years in good health and CMV-seropositive.

The V gene is TRBV5-4, the J gene TRBJ2-1; 8 nucleotides line up with TRBD2. The CDR3 is 17 amino acids. Trimming took 0 bases from V and 6 from J; bases not matched to a gene: 11. CDR1 and CDR2 (germline): SGHNT, YYREEE (reference sequence). CDR3 DNA sequence: TGTGCCAGCAGCTTGGCAAGCGGGAGCCTTAACTTCAATGAGCAGTTCTTC. This encodes CASSLASGSLNFNEQFF.

The chain has TRBV7-9 and TRBJ1-4; no clear D. There are 15 residues in the CDR3. Trimming took 4 bases from V and 4 from J, leaving 13 bases between them. CDR1 is SEHNR and CDR2 is FQNEAQ in the germline V gene (reference sequence). CDR3 nucleotide sequence: TGTGCCAGCAGCTCAACCCCCGGGGTTAATGAAAAACTGTTTTTT. Amino acid sequence: CASSSTPGVNEKLFF. The variable domain in full, completed from reference TRBV7-9 and TRBJ1-4, reads DTGVSQNPRHKITKRGQNVTFRCDPISEHNRLYWYRQTLGQGPEFLTYFQNEAQLEKSRLLSDRFSAERPKGSFSTLEIQRTEQGDSAMYLCASSSTPGVNEKLFFGSGTQLSVL.

The chain employs TRBV6-5 and TRBJ1-1; D is possibly TRBD1 (5 bases). Germline loops: CDR1 MNHEY, CDR2 SVGAGI. This CDR3 comprises 13 residues. V was shortened by 6 bases and J by 6 bases, with 14 bases between the two germline ends. CDR3 sequence (DNA): TGTGCCAGCAGCTTTCGGGGAGGGGCTGAAGCTTTCTTT. Amino acids: CASSFRGGAEAFF.

The chain recombines TRBV11-3 with TRBJ2-1, with TRBD2 as a possible D gene (5 bases). There are 15 residues in the CDR3. The V gene lost 5 bases and the J gene lost 3 bases, with 14 bases spanning the gap. Germline CDR1 SGHNT, CDR2 YENEEA. The DNA for the CDR3 is TGTGCCAGCAGCCCCATTCGCGGGCTCTACAATGAGCAGTTCTTC. This translates into CASSPIRGLYNEQFF.

The rearrangement links TRBV5-4 to TRBJ2-5; D call uncertain. Germline CDR1 and CDR2: SGHNT and YYREEE (reference sequence). This CDR3 region has 14 residues. V was shortened by 4 bases and J by 0 bases, with 10 bases between the two germline ends. The CDR3: CASSPFDYQETQYF. The CDR3 DNA reads TGTGCCAGCAGCCCTTTTGACTACCAAGAGACCCAGTACTTC.

This chain uses TRBV28 with TRBJ1-2; D is unclear. Germline-derived CDR1 and CDR2 are MDHEN and SYDVKM. This CDR3 is built from 14 residues. Trimming stripped 6 bases from V and 4 bases from J, with 15 bases between. The CDR3 loop is CASSTSQVGYGYTF. The CDR3 coding sequence is TGTGCCAGCAGCACCTCCCAGGTTGGCTATGGCTACACCTTC.

This chain connects TRBV27 to TRBJ2-1; TRBD2 aligns across 10 bases. V lost 4 bases, J lost 6 bases, and 12 bases stayed unmatched. The CDR3 totals 17 residues. Germline CDR1 reads MNHEY; CDR2 reads SMNVEV (reference sequence). CDR3 nucleotide sequence: TGTGCCAGCAGTTCCTGGGGACTAGCGAGACACTCCAATGAGCAGTTCTTC. Translated, it gives CASSSWGLARHSNEQFF.

This chain connects TRBV13 to TRBJ2-2, with D uncertain. The germline V gene has CDR1 PRHDT and CDR2 FYEKMQ (reference sequence). CDR3 length: 14 amino acids. Trimming cost V 2 bases and J 1 base, with 5 bases left between them. The CDR3: CASSLPGNTGELFF. The CDR3 nucleotides are TGTGCCAGCAGCTTACCAGGGAACACCGGGGAGCTGTTTTTT.

This clone was seen only once. The CDR3 sequence: CASSLVGTGGRETQYF. The CDR3, as DNA: TGTGCCAGCAGCTTGGTTGGGACAGGGGGCCGGGAGACCCAGTACTTC. This rearrangement joins TRBV5-6 to TRBJ2-5; 12 bases are shared with TRBD1. V lost 0 bases, J lost 5 bases, and 5 bases stayed unmatched. Germline V lookup: CDR1 SGHDT, CDR2 YYEEEE. The CDR3 has 16 residues.

The J gene is TRBJ1-4, the V gene TRBV29-1; D ambiguous. This CDR3 has 11 residues. V lost 6 bases and J 5 bases, leaving 7 bases between the germline ends. CDR1 and CDR2 from the germline V gene are SQVTM and ANQGSEA. CDR3 nucleotide sequence: TGCAGCGTAGAGCGCAATGAAAAACTGTTTTTT. Its translation: CSVERNEKLFF.

The chain couples TRBV7-9 to TRBJ2-1; tentatively, D is TRBD2 (6 bases). Germline CDR1 reads SEHNR; CDR2 reads FQNEAQ (reference sequence). The CDR3 runs to 14 residues. With 5 bases removed from V and 5 bases from J, the gap between germline ends came to 13 bases. CDR3 region: CASSLGTRDNEQFF. CDR3 DNA sequence: TGTGCCAGCAGCCTCGGGACTCGAGACAATGAGCAGTTCTTC.

This clone was picked up one time. The V and J genes are TRBV5-1 and TRBJ1-2; 8 bases are a match to TRBD1. CDR1 and CDR2 (germline): SGHRS, YFSETQ. V shed 0 bases, J shed 7 bases, and the junction held 5 bases outside the gene matches. This CDR3 has 14 residues. CDR3 sequence: CASSLAGQGPGYTF. The CDR3, as DNA: TGCGCCAGCAGCTTGGCTGGACAGGGACCTGGCTACACCTTC.

This clone was observed once. This chain joins TRBV6-5 and TRBJ1-5, with unresolved D. Germline V gene lookup returns CDR1 MNHEY and CDR2 SVGAGI. There are 15 residues in the CDR3. V gave up 6 bases and J gave up 6 bases, with 18 bases separating them. The CDR3 DNA is TGTGCCAGCAGCTCCCTGGAGGAGGAGGGTCAGCCCCAGCATTTT. It is translated as CASSSLEEEGQPQHF.

The V gene is TRBV27, the J gene TRBJ2-5, with TRBD1 matching over 9 bases. V shed 6 bases and J 3 bases; nucleotides not matched to a gene: 8. The CDR3 sequence is 15 residues long. Per the germline V gene, CDR1 is MNHEY and CDR2 is SMNVEV (reference sequence). CDR3 in amino acids: CASRLATGGEETQYF. CDR3 DNA: TGTGCCAGCAGGCTGGCTACAGGGGGCGAAGAGACCCAGTACTTC.

This chain joins TRBV27 and TRBJ2-7; perhaps TRBD2 as D (5 bases). CDR1 is MNHEY and CDR2 is SMNVEV in the germline V gene (reference sequence). The V and J ends lost 6 bases and 0 bases respectively, with 12 bases between them. The CDR3 is made up of 14 amino acids. The CDR3: CASSHLSGSYEQYF. The DNA for the CDR3 is TGTGCCAGCAGCCACTTGAGCGGCTCCTACGAGCAGTACTTC.

This clone was found once. The V and J genes are TRBV15 and TRBJ2-7; possibly TRBD1 for D (6 bases). Trimming removed 1 base from V and 2 bases from J, with 9 bases in between. Germline lookup yields CDR1 LNHNV and CDR2 YYDKDF (reference sequence). The CDR3 extends over 14 amino acids. CDR3 sequence (DNA): TGTGCCACCAGCAGAGCCAGGGGCACCTACGAGCAGTACTTC. It is translated as CATSRARGTYEQYF.

V and J are TRBV27 and TRBJ2-1; no firm D call. The ends were cut back, 4 bases at V and 5 bases at J, with 12 bases in the middle. CDR3 length: 14 amino acids. The germline V gene has CDR1 MNHEY and CDR2 SMNVEV (reference sequence). The CDR3 sequence: CASSSINRDNEQFF. The CDR3, as DNA: TGTGCCAGCAGTTCCATCAACAGAGACAATGAGCAGTTCTTC.

The rearrangement uses TRBV28 and TRBJ1-4; 10 positions agree with TRBD1. This CDR3 comprises 15 residues. From germline, CDR1 is MDHEN and CDR2 SYDVKM. V lost 6 bases, J lost 5 bases, and 6 bases stayed unmatched. CDR3 loop: CASRPRQGANEKLFF. CDR3 bases: TGTGCCAGCAGGCCCCGACAGGGGGCCAATGAAAAACTGTTTTTT.

In DNA, the CDR3 is TGTGCCAGCAGCCATTGGACGGGACTAGCGGGAGGGCTCAATGAGCAGTTCTTC. Translation: CASSHWTGLAGGLNEQFF. V usage is TRBV7-3 and J usage is TRBJ2-1; 16 bases are a match to TRBD2. From germline, CDR1 is SGHTA and CDR2 FQGTGA. The junction had 10 bases not matched to a gene; V was cut back by 5 bases and J by 6 bases. This CDR3 contains 18 residues.

V and J are TRBV6-5 and TRBJ1-2; 7 bases align to TRBD1. The length of the CDR3 is 16 residues. J gave up 8 bases and V 0 bases, and 12 bases lay outside the gene matches. The germline CDR1 and CDR2 sequences are MNHEY and SVGAGI. CDR3 in DNA: TGTGCCAGCAGTTACTCGCGCTCGCCGACAGGGATAGGCTACACCTTC. Encoded protein: CASSYSRSPTGIGYTF.

The chain couples TRBV7-8 to TRBJ2-4; D remains unclear. There are 14 residues in the CDR3. The ends were cut back, 0 bases at V and 7 bases at J, with 10 bases in the middle. Germline CDR1 reads SGHVS; CDR2 reads FQNEAQ. The CDR3 loop is CASSLAVYGNIQYF. CDR3 in DNA: TGTGCCAGCAGCTTAGCGGTCTACGGGAACATTCAGTACTTC.

The chain recombines TRBV12-5 with TRBJ2-1, with 7 nucleotides matching TRBD2. The V segment lost 0 bases and the J segment 4 bases; nucleotides outside the gene matches: 9. This CDR3 is built from 17 residues. Germline assignment: CDR1 LGHNT and CDR2 FRNRAP. The CDR3 nucleotides read TGTGCTAGTGGTTTGGTACTCGGGGGGAGCATTTACAATGAGCAGTTCTTC. Protein product: CASGLVLGGSIYNEQFF.

The V call is TRBV4-1, the J call TRBJ2-6; 16 bases fit TRBD2. Trimming took 3 bases from V and 2 from J; bases not matched to a gene: 7. This CDR3 region has 20 residues. CDR1 MGHRA and CDR2 YSYEKL come from the germline V gene. CDR3 in DNA: TGCGCCAGCAGCCAGCCGGGACTAGCGGGAGGGCCTCCTGGGGCCAACGTCCTGACTTTC. It specifies CASSQPGLAGGPPGANVLTF.

V gene TRBV14 combines with J gene TRBJ1-2; D may be TRBD1 (5 bases). Between the trimmed V and J ends, which lost 3 bases and 7 bases, there was a span of 12 bases. The length of the CDR3 is 13 residues. Germline CDR1 is SGHDN and CDR2 is FVKESK. The CDR3 here is CASSQTRGGGYTF. The DNA for the CDR3 is TGTGCCAGCAGCCAGACGCGGGGCGGTGGCTACACCTTC. Combining the CDR3 with reference TRBV14 and TRBJ1-2 gives the whole variable domain EAGVTQFPSHSVIEKGQTVTLRCDPISGHDNLYWYRRVMGKEIKFLLHFVKESKQDESGMPNNRFLAERTGGTYSTLKVQPAELEDSGVYFCASSQTRGGGYTFGSGTRLTVV.